This TCR beta chain stems from a study of T cells in Graves' hyperthyroidism and ophthalmopathy. A few counts support this clonotype. The CDR3 covers 15 residues. The germline V gene encodes CDR1 LGHNA and CDR2 YNFKEQ. Trimming cost V 0 bases and J 2 bases, with 11 bases left between them. TCR beta CDR3 regions were amplified from RNA. First-round RT-PCR with HTBI primers amplified the TCR CDR3 region. TCRdb analysed the multiplex PCR reads with MiXCR anew, one entry per CDR3 protein. Altogether under 200,000 distinct CDR3 sequences are present, 9.4% being singletons, with the ten largest covering about 20%. Patients aged 18 to 65 with hyperthyroidism were newly diagnosed, with duration under 2 months. Ahead of any ophthalmopathy symptoms, the blood sample was obtained at the first diagnosis of hyperthyroidism. The PBMCs had their origin in approximately 10 ml of fresh peripheral blood.

This chain joins TRBV4-2 and TRBJ2-7; weak D call: TRBD1 (6 bases). The sequenced sample consisted of blood. The origin of this receptor is a woman younger than 35 with Graves' hyperthyroidism that later progressed to Graves' ophthalmopathy. In DNA form, the CDR3 reads TGTGCCAGCAGCCAAGAATACCGACAGGCCTACGAGCAGTACTTC. It is translated as CASSQEYRQAYEQYF.